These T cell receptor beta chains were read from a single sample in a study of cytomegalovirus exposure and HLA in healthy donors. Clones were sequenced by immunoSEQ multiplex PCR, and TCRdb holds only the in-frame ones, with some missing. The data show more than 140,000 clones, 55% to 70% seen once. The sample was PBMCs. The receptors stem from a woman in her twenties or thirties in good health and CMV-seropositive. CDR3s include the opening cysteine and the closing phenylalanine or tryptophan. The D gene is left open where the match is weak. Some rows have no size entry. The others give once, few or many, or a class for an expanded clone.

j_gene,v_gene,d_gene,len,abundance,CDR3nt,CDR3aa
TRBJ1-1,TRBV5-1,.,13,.,TGCGCCAGCAGTATCGCTGGGGCAGCTGAAGCTTTCTTT,CASSIAGAAEAFF
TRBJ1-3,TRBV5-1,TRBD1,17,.,TGCGCCAGCAGCCCTATGAAGGGGGCCGACTCTGGAAACACCATATATTTT,CASSPMKGADSGNTIYF
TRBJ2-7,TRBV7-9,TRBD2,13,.,TGTGCCAGCACGGGCGGGGGCTCCTACGAGCAGTACTTC,CASTGGGSYEQYF
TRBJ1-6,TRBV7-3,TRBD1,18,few,TGTGCCAGCAGCTTACGCCCTCCGGGACAGGGGTGGAATTCACCCCTCCACTTT,CASSLRPPGQGWNSPLHF
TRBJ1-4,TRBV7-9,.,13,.,TGTGCCAGCAGCTTTCTATCCGTTGAAAAACTGTTTTTT,CASSFLSVEKLFF
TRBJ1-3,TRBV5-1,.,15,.,TGCGCCAGCAGCGGGGGACATTCCTCTGGAAACACCATATATTTT,CASSGGHSSGNTIYF
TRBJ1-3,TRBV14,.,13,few,TGTGCCAGCAGCCCCGCAAGAGGTCTAGGACAATATTTT,CASSPARGLGQYF
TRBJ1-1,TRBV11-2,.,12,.,TGTGCCAGCAGCTTATATCCGACTGAAGCTTTCTTT,CASSLYPTEAFF
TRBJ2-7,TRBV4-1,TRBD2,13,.,TGCGCCAGCAGCCGGACTAGCAGCTACGAGCAGTACTTC,CASSRTSSYEQYF
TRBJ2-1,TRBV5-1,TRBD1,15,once,TGCGCCAGCAGCTTAAGGTCGGACAGGGTTAATGAGCAGTTCTTC,CASSLRSDRVNEQFF
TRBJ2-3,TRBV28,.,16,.,TGTGCCAGCAGTTTACCTAGTCGGAAACCCACAGATACGCAGTATTTT,CASSLPSRKPTDTQYF
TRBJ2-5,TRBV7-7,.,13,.,TGTGCTAGCAGCCCAGGGTTGCAAGAGACCCAGTACTTC,CASSPGLQETQYF
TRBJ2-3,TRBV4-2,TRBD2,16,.,TGTGCCAGCAGCCAAGGTACGGGAGGGGGAACAGATACGCAGTATTTT,CASSQGTGGGTDTQYF
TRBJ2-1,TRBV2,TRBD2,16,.,TGTGCCAGCGGGGTTATTTGGGCGGGGGACTACAATGAGCAGTTCTTC,CASGVIWAGDYNEQFF
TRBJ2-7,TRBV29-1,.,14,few,TGCAGCGTCCTAGGGAGTCAGGGGCTCTACGAGCAGTACTTC,CSVLGSQGLYEQYF
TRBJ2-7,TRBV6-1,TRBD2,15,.,TGTGCCAGCAGGATTAGCGGGAGTCGGGTCTACGAGCAGTACTTC,CASRISGSRVYEQYF
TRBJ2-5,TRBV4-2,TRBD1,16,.,TGTGCCAGCAGCCAAGTCGACAGGGGCATGGAAGAGACCCAGTACTTC,CASSQVDRGMEETQYF
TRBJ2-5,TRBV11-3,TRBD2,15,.,TGTGCCAGCAGCCCAAGGACTAGCGGGGCGGAGACCCAGTACTTC,CASSPRTSGAETQYF
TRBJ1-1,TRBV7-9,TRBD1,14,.,TGTGCCAGCAGCCCAAACAGGGGGGACACTGAAGCTTTCTTT,CASSPNRGDTEAFF
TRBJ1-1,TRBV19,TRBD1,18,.,TGTGCCAGTAGGCCCGGGACAGGAAAAGTAAGGGCTGACACTGAAGCTTTCTTT,CASRPGTGKVRADTEAFF
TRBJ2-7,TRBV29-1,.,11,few,TGCAGCGTTGAAACCGGCTACGAGCAGTACTTC,CSVETGYEQYF
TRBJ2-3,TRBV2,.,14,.,TGTGCCAGCAGGGATAACAGGGAATTGGATACGCAGTATTTT,CASRDNRELDTQYF
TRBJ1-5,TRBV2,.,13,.,TGTGCCAGCAGTGCTGACAGAGATCAGCCCCAGCATTTT,CASSADRDQPQHF
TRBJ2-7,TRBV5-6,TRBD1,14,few,TGTGCCAGCAGCTTGGAACAGGGGAGATACGAGCAGTACTTC,CASSLEQGRYEQYF
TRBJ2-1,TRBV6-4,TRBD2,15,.,TGTGCCAGCAGTGAAGTCGCTAGCGGGAGTTCTGAGCAGTTCTTC,CASSEVASGSSEQFF
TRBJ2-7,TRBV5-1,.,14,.,TGCGCCAGCAGCTTGAGGGGGATTCCCTACGAGCAGTACTTC,CASSLRGIPYEQYF
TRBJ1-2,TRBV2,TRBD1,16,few,TGTGCCAGCAGTGTGGTAACAGCCGGGACAGGGGGTGGCTACACCTTC,CASSVVTAGTGGGYTF
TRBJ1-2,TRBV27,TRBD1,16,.,TGTGCCAGCAGTTTATTTAGGACAGGGAGGCCCCACGGCTACACCTTC,CASSLFRTGRPHGYTF
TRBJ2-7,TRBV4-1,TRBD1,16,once,TGCGCCAGCAGCCAAGTGTCGCTGACAGGGCGAGACGAGCAGTACTTC,CASSQVSLTGRDEQYF
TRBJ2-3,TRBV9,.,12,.,TGTGCCAGCAGCGACATTGGAGGTGCGCAGTATTTT,CASSDIGGAQYF
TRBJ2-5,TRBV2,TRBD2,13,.,TGTGCCAGTACTGCGGGACTAGCCGAGACCCAGTACTTC,CASTAGLAETQYF
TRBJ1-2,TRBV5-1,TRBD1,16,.,TGCGCCAGCAGCAACAGGGACAGGGGGCCGGACTATGGCTACACCTTC,CASSNRDRGPDYGYTF
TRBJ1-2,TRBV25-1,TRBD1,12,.,TGTGCCAGCAGTGAATGGGACAGTGGCTACACCTTC,CASSEWDSGYTF